The TCR beta chain described here comes from a study of blood T cell repertoires in COVID-19. Study at large: Acute and convalescent COVID-19 specimens originated in the United States, Italy and Spain. The cDNA or gDNA used as material had been derived from T cells, B-cell-depleted T cells, or PBMCs.

This CDR3 comprises 16 residues. In the study's own analysis: Estimation of nucleated cell counts relied on the amplification of reference gene primers. TCRdb's table, derived via immunoSEQ multiplex PCR, lists solely in-frame clones and lacks some. That table gives V, J and clone size, and the DNA gave D and trimming. The sample includes under 350,000 clones, 85% seen only once; the top ten take roughly 7%. Sequenced: peripheral blood. The rearrangement joins TRBV21-1 to TRBJ1-2. TRBV21-1 is described as a pseudogene. This TCR came from a human donor in a cohort sampled during active COVID-19. The CDR3 sequence is CASSTGTGGTDCGYTF. The DNA for the CDR3 is TGTGCCAGCAGCACCGGGACGGGGGGGACGGACTGTGGCTACACCTTC.